This TCR beta chain was sequenced for a study of PD-1 blockade in classical Hodgkin lymphoma. Findings and limits, study-wide: Reports indicated that newly diagnosed patients had lower baseline TCR diversity than healthy donors did.

Measured with immunoSEQ multiplex PCR; TCRdb has only the in-frame clones, and not every one. The profile shows 30,000 to 40,000 clones, about 89% of them singletons. Time point defined: newly diagnosed, previously untreated cHL patient sample. Using magnetic negative selection, the CD4+ T cells were separated out of thawed PBMCs. To note about this clone: Its specificity is unknown.

The material sequenced was CD4+ T cells from blood. This TCR came from a human donor with classical Hodgkin lymphoma.

The CDR3 reads CASTIQGTSGSDLYEQFF. The CDR3, as DNA: TGCGCCAGCACAATACAGGGGACTAGCGGAAGCGACCTCTATGAGCAGTTCTTC. The chain carries TRBV10-1 and TRBJ2-1, with 11 bases matching TRBD2. The CDR3 loop spans 18 amino acids. Looked up from germline, CDR1 is WNHNN and CDR2 is SYGVQD (reference sequence). Trimming cost V 7 bases and J 8 bases; bases outside gene matches: 19.